Shown below are 15 T cell receptor beta chains from a single sample sequenced in a study of blood T cell repertoires in COVID-19 (dated by TCRdb to about 2020). To prepare the library, the immunoSEQ multiplex PCR assay was applied. TCRdb took over this immuneACCESS table, retaining in-frame rearrangements with V and J assigned. Such tables are incomplete; in checked studies, under half of the missing clones stem from an unresolved V gene, and the remainder is unexplained. The sample includes tens of thousands of clones, with around 90% observed a single time. About 29% of the sample rests with the top ten. Sequenced input: peripheral blood. These receptors were taken from a woman of 80 years or more with acute or convalescent COVID-19.

This clone was recorded only once. V gene TRBV9 combines with J gene TRBJ2-5, with D possibly being TRBD2 (7 bases). Trimming stripped 3 bases from V and 4 bases from J, with 13 bases between. The CDR3 is made up of 14 amino acids. The V gene's germline CDR1 is SGDLS and CDR2 YYNGEE. The CDR3 loop reads CASSAWGGPETQYF. The CDR3 DNA sequence: TGTGCCAGCAGCGCCTGGGGGGGCCCAGAGACCCAGTACTTC.

The CDR3 reads CASNSLGDMNTEAFF. Written as DNA, the CDR3 is TGCGCCAGCAATTCCCTAGGGGACATGAACACTGAAGCTTTCTTT. This chain connects TRBV5-1 to TRBJ1-1; a weak D match, TRBD1 (6 bases). The CDR3 spans 15 residues. Deletions cut 6 bases from V and 0 bases from J, with 15 bases between. Per the germline V gene, CDR1 is SGHRS and CDR2 is YFSETQ.

V and J are TRBV25-1 and TRBJ1-1; perhaps TRBD1 as D (5 bases). Germline CDR1 and CDR2: MGHDK and SYGVNS. The V end was cut by 6 bases, the J end by 1 base, with 12 bases between. The CDR3 loop spans 14 amino acids. The chain's CDR3 is CASRMGLANTEAFF. CDR3 sequence (DNA): TGTGCCAGCAGGATGGGACTCGCGAACACTGAAGCTTTCTTT.

This chain uses TRBV6-5 with TRBJ1-1; 7 nucleotides align to TRBD1. Germline CDR1 reads MNHEY; CDR2 reads SVGAGI. The junction had 8 bases not matched to a gene; V was cut back by 5 bases and J by 5 bases. This CDR3 is built from 14 residues. CDR3 residues: CASSRTGLGTEAFF. Written as DNA, the CDR3 is TGTGCCAGCAGTCGGACAGGACTGGGGACTGAAGCTTTCTTT.

The V call is TRBV29-1, the J call TRBJ1-3; TRBD1 is a possible D gene (6 bases). V lost 6 bases to trimming and J lost 2 bases, with 11 bases between them. There are 13 residues in the CDR3. Germline lookup yields CDR1 SQVTM and CDR2 ANQGSEA. CDR3 sequence reads: CSVEGGAGNTIYF. DNA of the CDR3: TGCAGCGTCGAGGGGGGGGCTGGAAACACCATATATTTT.

The chain combines TRBV7-9 with TRBJ1-2, with 10 bases matching TRBD1. The germline V gene encodes CDR1 SEHNR and CDR2 FQNEAQ (reference sequence). V was pared by 5 bases and J by 7 bases, with 4 bases of the junction left unmatched. CDR3 length: 13 amino acids. The DNA for the CDR3 is TGTGCCAGCAGCCGACAGGGGGCTACTGGCTACACCTTC. Protein product: CASSRQGATGYTF.

This chain connects TRBV3-1 (or the pseudogene TRBV3-2) to TRBJ2-7, with TRBD2 as a possible D gene (6 bases). CDR1 and CDR2 from the germline V gene are LGHDT and YNNKEL (reference sequence). CDR3 length: 15 amino acids. V was trimmed by 6 bases and J by 5 bases, leaving 20 bases between them. CDR3 nucleotides: TGTGCCAGCAGTCGGGGTACTGGGGGGAAGAACGAGCAGTACTTC. Encoded protein: CASSRGTGGKNEQYF.

This chain connects TRBV28 to TRBJ1-4, with no clear D. V lost 5 bases to trimming and J lost 5 bases, with 12 bases between them. The CDR3 extends over 14 amino acids. CDR1 and CDR2 (germline): MDHEN, SYDVKM. Written as DNA, the CDR3 is TGTGCCAGCAGTACGAGAGGGTTGAATGAAAAACTGTTTTTT. Protein: CASSTRGLNEKLFF.

The V call is TRBV7-2, the J call TRBJ1-5; D is uncertain. Looked up from germline, CDR1 is SGHTA and CDR2 is FQGNSA. Trimming cost V 9 bases and J 4 bases, with 19 bases left between them. The CDR3 has 15 amino acids. The CDR3: CASVEQMAGNQPQHF. The CDR3 nucleotides read TGTGCCAGTGTTGAACAAATGGCGGGGAATCAGCCCCAGCATTTT.

The table lists this clone with a count of one. The rearrangement links TRBV15 to TRBJ2-3, with D uncertain. The CDR3 totals 13 residues. Looked up from germline, CDR1 is LNHNV and CDR2 is YYDKDF (reference sequence). V dropped 0 bases and J dropped 2 bases, with 3 bases sitting between them. CDR3 in amino acids: CATSRDLTDTQYF. DNA of the CDR3: TGTGCCACCAGCAGAGATCTCACAGATACGCAGTATTTT.

The chain carries TRBV5-1 and TRBJ2-5; TRBD2 aligns across 12 bases. With 4 bases clipped from V and 9 bases from J, the junction kept 7 bases outside the gene matches. This CDR3 region has 14 residues. Germline CDR1 reads SGHRS; CDR2 reads YFSETQ. The CDR3 loop reads CASSETSGGRPQYF. CDR3 bases: TGCGCCAGCAGCGAGACTAGCGGGGGACGGCCCCAGTACTTC.

The chain links TRBV11-2 to TRBJ2-7; D might be TRBD1 (5 bases). Looked up from germline, CDR1 is SGHAT and CDR2 is FQNNGV. V lost 5 bases to trimming and J lost 3 bases, with 14 bases between them. CDR3 length equals 14 residues. The CDR3 region is CASSLERQFYEQYF. As DNA, the CDR3 is TGTGCCAGCAGCCTCGAACGACAGTTCTACGAGCAGTACTTC.

This clone was observed a single time. V and J are TRBV18 and TRBJ2-3; the match to TRBD1 covers 9 bases. This CDR3 comprises 15 residues. Germline assignment: CDR1 KGHSH and CDR2 LQKENI. The V and J ends lost 8 bases and 0 bases, in that order; junction bases with no gene match: 6. This chain's CDR3 is CASAKGQGSTDTQYF. For the CDR3, the DNA is TGTGCCAGCGCCAAGGGACAGGGTAGCACAGATACGCAGTATTTT.

CDR3 in DNA: TGTGCCAGCAGCTTCCGGGGGGCCGCGGACTATGGCTACACCTTC. Its protein product is CASSFRGAADYGYTF. This chain connects TRBV13 to TRBJ1-2; D might be TRBD1 (6 bases). The CDR3 spans 15 residues. V was clipped by 3 bases and J by 3 bases, with 14 bases between them. Germline CDR1 is PRHDT and CDR2 is FYEKMQ (reference sequence).

The V call is TRBV14, the J call TRBJ2-5, with 9 bases that match TRBD1. The CDR3 loop spans 15 amino acids. The J segment lost 5 bases and the V segment lost 2 bases, leaving 6 bases of the junction unmatched. The germline CDR1 and CDR2 sequences are SGHDN and FVKESK. CDR3 sequence (DNA): TGTGCCAGCAGCCAAAGACAGGGGGAGAGGGAGACCCAGTACTTC. Amino acids: CASSQRQGERETQYF.